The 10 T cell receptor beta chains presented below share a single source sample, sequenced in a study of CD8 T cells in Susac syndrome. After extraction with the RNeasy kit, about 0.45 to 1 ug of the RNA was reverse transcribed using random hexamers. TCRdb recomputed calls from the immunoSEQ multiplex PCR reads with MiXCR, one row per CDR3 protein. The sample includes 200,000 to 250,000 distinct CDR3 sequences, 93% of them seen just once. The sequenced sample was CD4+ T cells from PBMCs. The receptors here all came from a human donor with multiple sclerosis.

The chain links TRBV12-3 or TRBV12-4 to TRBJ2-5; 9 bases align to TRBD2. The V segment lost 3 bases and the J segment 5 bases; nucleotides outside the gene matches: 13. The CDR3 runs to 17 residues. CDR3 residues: CASSFSSAGGSLETQYF. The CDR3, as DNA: TGTGCCAGCAGTTTCTCTTCGGCGGGAGGGAGTTTGGAGACCCAGTACTTC.

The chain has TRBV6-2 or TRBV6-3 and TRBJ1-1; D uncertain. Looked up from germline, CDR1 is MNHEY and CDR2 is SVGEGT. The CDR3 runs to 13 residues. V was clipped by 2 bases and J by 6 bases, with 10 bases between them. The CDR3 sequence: CASSYRPEAEAFF. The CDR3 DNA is TGTGCCAGCAGTTACAGACCAGAAGCTGAAGCTTTCTTT.

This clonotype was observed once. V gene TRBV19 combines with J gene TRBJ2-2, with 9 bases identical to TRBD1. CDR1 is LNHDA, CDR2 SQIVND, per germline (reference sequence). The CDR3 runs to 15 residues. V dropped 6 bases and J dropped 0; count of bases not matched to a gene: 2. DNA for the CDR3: TGTGCCAGTAGAAGGGACAGGGCGAACACCGGGGAGCTGTTTTTT. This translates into CASRRDRANTGELFF.

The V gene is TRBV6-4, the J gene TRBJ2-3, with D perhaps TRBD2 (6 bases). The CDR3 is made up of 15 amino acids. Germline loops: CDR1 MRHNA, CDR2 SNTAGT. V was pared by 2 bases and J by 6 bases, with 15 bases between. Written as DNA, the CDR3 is TGTGCCAGCAGTGACCGCGGGGTAGGCGCGGATACGCAGTATTTT. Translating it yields CASSDRGVGADTQYF.

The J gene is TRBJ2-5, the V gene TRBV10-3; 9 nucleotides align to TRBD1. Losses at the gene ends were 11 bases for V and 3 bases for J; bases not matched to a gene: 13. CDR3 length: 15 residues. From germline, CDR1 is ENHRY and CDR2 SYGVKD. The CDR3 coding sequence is TGTGCCTCTACTTATTCCGGGACAGGGAAAGAGACCCAGTACTTC. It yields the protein CASTYSGTGKETQYF.

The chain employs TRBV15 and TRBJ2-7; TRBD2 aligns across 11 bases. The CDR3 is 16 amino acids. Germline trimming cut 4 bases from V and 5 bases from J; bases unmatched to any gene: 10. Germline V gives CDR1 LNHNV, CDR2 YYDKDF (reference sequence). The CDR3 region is CATSKGLAVFRDEQYV. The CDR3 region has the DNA TGTGCCACCAGCAAGGGACTAGCGGTCTTCCGGGACGAGCAGTACGTC.

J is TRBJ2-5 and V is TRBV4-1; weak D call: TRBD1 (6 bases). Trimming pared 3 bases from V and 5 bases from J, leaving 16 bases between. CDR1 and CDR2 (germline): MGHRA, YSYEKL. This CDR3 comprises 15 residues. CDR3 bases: TGCGCCAGCAGCCACCACCACTTTCAGGGGGAGACCCAGTACTTC. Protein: CASSHHHFQGETQYF.

The CDR3 DNA sequence: TGTGCCAGCAGCTTAAACGGGAGGGCGACAGATACGCAGTATTTT. It is translated as CASSLNGRATDTQYF. The chain joins TRBV7-2 to TRBJ2-3; the match to TRBD2 covers 8 bases. The CDR3 has 15 residues. Trimming removed 2 bases from V and 3 bases from J; junction bases left unmatched: 4. The V gene's germline CDR1 is SGHTA and CDR2 FQGNSA.

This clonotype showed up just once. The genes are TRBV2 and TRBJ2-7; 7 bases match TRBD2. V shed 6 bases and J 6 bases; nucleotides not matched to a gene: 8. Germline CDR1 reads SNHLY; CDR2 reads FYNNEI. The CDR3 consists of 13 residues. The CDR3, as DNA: TGTGCCAGCAGCCTCACTAGCGAGGGCGAGCAGTACGTC. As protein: CASSLTSEGEQYV.

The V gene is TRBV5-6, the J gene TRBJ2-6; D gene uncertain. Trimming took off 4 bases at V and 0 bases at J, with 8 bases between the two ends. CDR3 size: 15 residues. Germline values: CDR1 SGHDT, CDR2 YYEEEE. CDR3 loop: CASSRMDSGANVLTF. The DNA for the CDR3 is TGTGCCAGCAGCCGCATGGACTCTGGGGCCAACGTCCTGACTTTC.